The 28 T cell receptor beta chains reported below all come from one sample, sequenced in a study of cytomegalovirus exposure and HLA in healthy donors. Primers: 60 Vbeta forward and 13 Jbeta reverse. TCRdb keeps only in-frame clones here, not all; method: immunoSEQ multiplex PCR. The sample has some 100,000 clones, around 83% seen once. Sequencing input: PBMCs. All receptors come from a woman younger than 30 in good health and CMV-seronegative.

J is TRBJ1-1 and V is TRBV7-2; D not resolved. V lost 5 bases and J 2 bases, leaving 9 bases between the germline ends. The germline V gene has CDR1 SGHTA and CDR2 FQGNSA. CDR3 length: 13 amino acids. The CDR3 DNA reads TGTGCCAGCAGCCTCAGGATTAACACTGAAGCTTTCTTT. This translates into CASSLRINTEAFF.

The chain couples TRBV4-1 to TRBJ2-7; D is perhaps TRBD2 (5 bases). The germline V gene has CDR1 MGHRA and CDR2 YSYEKL. This CDR3 contains 14 residues. V was cut by 5 bases and J by 1 base, with 12 bases left in between. Written as DNA, the CDR3 is TGCGCCAGCAGCGTCGTGACGGGGTCCTACGAGCAGTACTTC. Translated, it gives CASSVVTGSYEQYF.

This clone was recorded only once. This chain connects TRBV7-8 to TRBJ2-7, with D hard to call. This CDR3 is built from 12 residues. Germline V gene lookup returns CDR1 SGHVS and CDR2 FQNEAQ. V gave up 1 base and J gave up 4 bases, with 5 bases separating them. The DNA for the CDR3 is TGTGCCAGCAGCTTAGTTGTATACGAGCAGTACTTC. As protein: CASSLVVYEQYF.

V gene TRBV5-4 combines with J gene TRBJ2-4; D is possibly TRBD2 (6 bases). CDR3 size: 14 residues. CDR1 and CDR2 (germline): SGHNT, YYREEE (reference sequence). V gave up 3 bases and J gave up 16 bases, with 23 bases separating them. The CDR3, as DNA: TGTGCCAGCAGCTCAGGACCCCGTACGACTAGACTTTACTTC. This codes for CASSSGPRTTRLYF.

The sample holds a few counts of this clone. The chain links TRBV7-2 to TRBJ2-7; 11 bases map to TRBD2. V lost 5 bases, J lost 0 bases, and 3 bases stayed unmatched. Germline CDR1 reads SGHTA; CDR2 reads FQGNSA. CDR3 length: 15 residues. The CDR3 DNA reads as TGTGCCAGCAGCGTGACTAGCGGGGACTCCTACGAGCAGTACTTC. This codes for CASSVTSGDSYEQYF.

The V and J genes are TRBV21-1 and TRBJ2-6; the D call TRBD1 from the table was never checked on the DNA. TRBV21-1 is designated a pseudogene. This CDR3 comprises 22 residues. The CDR3 DNA is TGTGCCAGCAGCAAAGAAAAGTCGCAGGGGAAGGTTTTTCGGCCTGGGGCCAACGTCCTGACTTTC. Amino acids: CASSKEKSQGKVFRPGANVLTF.

DNA for the CDR3: TGCGCCAGCAGCCAAGAGGGGTTGACTAGCGGGAGTTTAGATGAGCAGTTCTTC. Amino acids: CASSQEGLTSGSLDEQFF. The rearrangement uses TRBV4-3 and TRBJ2-1; TRBD2 aligns across 12 bases. J was trimmed by 8 bases and V by 0 bases; bases with no gene match: 11. In germline, CDR1 is LGHNA, CDR2 YSLEER. The CDR3 is 18 amino acids.

The gene calls are TRBV10-2 and TRBJ2-1, with 8 bases identical to TRBD2. Germline trimming cut 0 bases from V and 7 bases from J; bases unmatched to any gene: 2. The V gene's germline CDR1 is WSHSY and CDR2 SAAADI. This CDR3 spans 14 amino acids. The chain's CDR3 is CASSESRGVNEQFF. The CDR3 DNA reads TGCGCCAGCAGTGAGTCGCGGGGGGTTAATGAGCAGTTCTTC.

The gene calls are TRBV7-8 and TRBJ2-2, with D maybe TRBD1 (6 bases). The CDR3 extends over 16 amino acids. V was shortened by 7 bases and J by 0 bases, with 15 bases between the two germline ends. Germline-derived CDR1 and CDR2 are SGHVS and FQNEAQ. This CDR3 is CASNPQRGSNTGELFF. CDR3 nucleotide sequence: TGTGCCAGCAACCCCCAGAGGGGGTCGAACACCGGGGAGCTGTTTTTT.

This sequence joins TRBV1 and TRBJ2-4; the table's D call, TRBD1, has no DNA check behind it. TRBV1 is noted as a pseudogene. The CDR3 is 20 amino acids. The CDR3 is CTSSQGETQYYGQKKNIQYF. Here the CDR3 DNA reads TGCACCAGCAGCCAAGGTGAGACACAATATTATGGACAGAAAAAAAACATTCAGTACTTC.

The rearrangement links TRBV28 to TRBJ1-2; D is unresolved. The CDR3 is 13 residues long. Germline-derived CDR1 and CDR2 are MDHEN and SYDVKM. The V end lost 10 bases, the J end lost 0 bases, and 12 bases lay between the germline ends. The CDR3 DNA reads TGTGCCACCACTTCGTCTTCTAACTATGGCTACACCTTC. Protein product: CATTSSSNYGYTF.

The V and J genes are TRBV7-2 and TRBJ2-7; D uncertain. CDR1 SGHTA and CDR2 FQGNSA come from the germline V gene. V lost 2 bases and J 3 bases, leaving 5 bases between the germline ends. CDR3 size: 12 residues. The CDR3 DNA reads TGTGCCAGCAGCTTACAGAACTACGAGCAGTACTTC. This codes for CASSLQNYEQYF.

The chain has TRBV28 and TRBJ2-7; TRBD2 agrees at 11 bases. Trimming cost V 5 bases and J 4 bases; bases outside gene matches: 13. The CDR3 runs to 17 residues. CDR1 MDHEN and CDR2 SYDVKM come from the germline V gene. CDR3 amino acids: CASSIPFSGGAEYEQYF. As DNA, the CDR3 is TGTGCCAGCAGTATCCCTTTTAGCGGGGGGGCCGAGTACGAGCAGTACTTC.

The genes are TRBV2 and TRBJ2-5; 8 positions match TRBD1. TRBJ2-7 matches the DNA end more closely, so the J call is doubtful. Germline CDR1 SNHLY, CDR2 FYNNEI. This CDR3 is built from 14 residues. The chain's CDR3 is CASSGARGLNEQYF. The DNA for the CDR3 is TGTGCCAGCAGTGGGGCCAGGGGGCTCAACGAGCAGTACTTC.

The rearrangement joins TRBV28 to TRBJ2-4; D is undetermined. Germline assignment: CDR1 MDHEN and CDR2 SYDVKM. The V gene lost 10 bases and the J gene lost 0 bases, with 10 bases spanning the gap. The CDR3 contains 13 residues. CDR3 DNA sequence: TGTGCCACCACGGAGCTAGCCAAAAACATTCAGTACTTC. This gives the protein CATTELAKNIQYF.

The chain uses TRBV4-1 and TRBJ2-5; TRBD2 is a possible D gene (5 bases). Germline V CDR1 and CDR2: MGHRA, YSYEKL. V was clipped by 2 bases and J by 7 bases, with 17 bases between them. The CDR3 is made up of 15 amino acids. CDR3 residues: CASSQLRLPVGTQYF. Written as DNA, the CDR3 is TGCGCCAGCAGCCAACTCCGACTACCAGTGGGGACCCAGTACTTC.

The CDR3 DNA is TGTGCCAGCAGTTCGCCCGGGACAGGGGGGGGTGAGCAGTACTTC. Translating it yields CASSSPGTGGGEQYF. The V and J genes are TRBV28 and TRBJ2-7; 11 nucleotides agree with TRBD1. V lost 4 bases, J lost 7 bases, and 9 bases stayed unmatched. The CDR3 length is 15 residues. Germline CDR1 and CDR2: MDHEN and SYDVKM.

V usage is TRBV11-2 and J usage is TRBJ2-5; TRBD1 matches 9 bases. The end of the DNA fits TRBJ2-7 better, so the J call may be wrong. Germline values: CDR1 SGHAT, CDR2 FQNNGV. This CDR3 spans 13 amino acids. The CDR3 region is CASSRQGVYEQYF. CDR3 sequence (DNA): TGTGCCAGCTCCCGACAGGGGGTCTACGAGCAGTACTTC.

The V and J genes are TRBV7-3 and TRBJ2-3; weak D call: TRBD2 (6 bases). The CDR3 consists of 15 residues. The V end was cut by 5 bases, the J end by 0 bases, with 12 bases between. CDR1 is SGHTA and CDR2 is FQGTGA in the germline V gene. The CDR3 DNA reads TGTGCCAGCAGCCAATTAGCGGTTAGCACAGATACGCAGTATTTT. This encodes CASSQLAVSTDTQYF. The full variable domain, completed using reference TRBV7-3 and TRBJ2-3, is GAGVSQTPSNKVTEKGKYVELRCDPISGHTALYWYRQSLGQGPEFLIYFQGTGAADDSGLPNDRFFAVRPEGSVSTLKIQRTERGDSAVYLCASSQLAVSTDTQYFGPGTRLTVL.

The chain employs TRBV2 and TRBJ2-7; 12 bases are a match to TRBD2. Looked up from germline, CDR1 is SNHLY and CDR2 is FYNNEI. Losses at the gene ends were 3 bases for V and 2 bases for J; bases not matched to a gene: 5. The CDR3 covers 16 residues. CDR3 region: CASSDLAGGLAYEQYF. The CDR3 coding sequence is TGTGCCAGCAGTGACCTAGCGGGAGGGCTAGCCTACGAGCAGTACTTC.

The rearrangement links TRBV5-1 to TRBJ2-1; D might be TRBD2 (6 bases). Germline assignment: CDR1 SGHRS and CDR2 YFSETQ. The CDR3 has 13 amino acids. The V end lost 1 base, the J end lost 8 bases, and 10 bases lay between the germline ends. The DNA for the CDR3 is TGCGCCAGCAGCTTGCTACTAGCAGATGAGCAGTTCTTC. Protein product: CASSLLLADEQFF.

V is TRBV19 and J is TRBJ1-5; perhaps TRBD1 as D (5 bases). With 3 bases removed from V and 1 base from J, the gap between germline ends came to 19 bases. This CDR3 has 18 residues. Germline-derived CDR1 and CDR2 are LNHDA and SQIVND (reference sequence). The DNA of the CDR3 is TGTGCCAGTAGTATTTCTTTTTTGGAGGGGCTGAGCAATCAGCCCCAGCATTTT. Protein: CASSISFLEGLSNQPQHF.

The genes are TRBV4-3 and TRBJ2-7; 7 nucleotides line up with TRBD1. Germline assignment: CDR1 LGHNA and CDR2 YSLEER. CDR3 length: 15 residues. Trimming cost V 6 bases and J 6 bases; bases outside gene matches: 14. CDR3 DNA: TGCGCCAGCAGTCCCTCGACAGGGTACACCCCCGAGCAGTACTTC. Encoded protein: CASSPSTGYTPEQYF.

The chain couples TRBV13 to TRBJ2-7; 8 bases fit TRBD2. J gave up 4 bases and V 5 bases, and 10 bases lay outside the gene matches. The germline gives CDR1 PRHDT, CDR2 FYEKMQ (reference sequence). This CDR3 is 15 amino acids long. The CDR3 DNA sequence: TGTGCCAGCAGCCCTAGCGGGCCGGGCGGTTACGAGCAGTACTTC. Translated, it gives CASSPSGPGGYEQYF.

V is TRBV4-3 and J is TRBJ1-2, with 9 bases that match TRBD1. Germline-derived CDR1 and CDR2 are LGHNA and YSLEER. After removal of 0 bases from V and 3 bases from J, the junction contained 8 bases not matched to a gene. The CDR3 has 17 amino acids. The CDR3 loop reads CASSQDLQTGGYYGYTF. CDR3 DNA: TGCGCCAGCAGCCAAGATCTCCAGACAGGGGGTTACTATGGCTACACCTTC.

This chain joins TRBV6-5 and TRBJ2-3; 8 bases fit TRBD1. The germline CDR1 and CDR2 sequences are MNHEY and SVGAGI. J lost 7 bases, V lost 0 bases, and 9 bases had no gene match. This CDR3 contains 16 residues. CDR3 residues: CASSYSMAGGRNTQYF. The CDR3 DNA sequence: TGTGCCAGCAGTTACTCGATGGCAGGGGGCAGGAATACGCAGTATTTT.

This clone was seen a few times. V is TRBV7-9 and J is TRBJ1-4, with unresolved D. Trimming shortened V by 1 base and J by 6 bases, and 9 bases separated the two germline ends. The CDR3 covers 14 residues. Germline V gives CDR1 SEHNR, CDR2 FQNEAQ (reference sequence). DNA of the CDR3: TGTGCCAGCAGCTTAGACGGGTGGGATGAAAAACTGTTTTTT. It translates to CASSLDGWDEKLFF.

This sequence joins TRBV6-1 and TRBJ2-3, with 12 bases matching TRBD2. This CDR3 contains 18 residues. V was clipped by 2 bases and J by 6 bases; unmatched bases: 12. Germline CDR1 and CDR2: MNHNS and SASEGT. CDR3 sequence: CASSETGLLAGGLDTQYF. For the CDR3, the DNA is TGTGCCAGCAGTGAAACGGGGCTTCTAGCGGGGGGGCTGGATACGCAGTATTTT.